This T cell receptor beta chain is from a study of T-cell memory formation after mild COVID-19. Study at large: Largely, TCR clusters stayed within a single donor.

Germline-derived CDR1 and CDR2 are SGHTA and FQGTGA. The germline V and J ends were trimmed by 4 bases and 4 bases, with 9 bases remaining between them. This CDR3 is 13 amino acids long. This clonotype was counted many times. Its antigen is not known. Findings and limits, study-wide: Clones that contracted from day 15 to 85 had balanced CD4/CD8; later expanders were CD4+ biased. Cross-reactive memory seemingly joined, as some responding clones were found in pre-infection memory. Of the contracting clones, CD4+ ones lay mainly in CM and EM, and CD8+ ones in EMRA.

TCRdb independently ran MiXCR on the 5' RACE reads; one entry per CDR3 protein. The sample has about 290,000 distinct CDR3 sequences, 15% to 20% seen once. The sequence was obtained from a man aged 18 to 29 who had mild COVID-19 (a few samples of this study predate the infection). Cell type and time point are not known. Sequencing used PBMCs or a T cell subset sorted from them (not recorded which). The genes are TRBV7-3 and TRBJ2-3; tentative D call: TRBD1 (6 bases). In nucleotides, the CDR3 is TGTGCCAGCAGCTCACAGGGAGCAGATACGCAGTATTTT. Its translation: CASSSQGADTQYF.